The T cell receptor beta chain described here comes from a study of CD8+ T cells in alopecia areata. The overall study: Treated patients were given oral tofacitinib, which was dosed at 5 to 10 mg twice daily.

Study-level points and caveats: Scalp sequencing captures resident alphabeta T cells of normal skin too.

Extraction and reverse transcription of RNA yielded cDNA as the sequencing template. Assay: immunoSEQ multiplex PCR; the TCRdb copy retains only in-frame clones and omits some. The sample contains approximately 280,000 clones, 58% of which appear only once. Indicated treatment: oral pan-JAK inhibitor, 5-10 mg twice daily. Individuals with alopecia areata gave both lesional scalp punch biopsies and peripheral blood for collection. For this clone: What it binds is not known.

The CDR3 consists of 15 residues. Trimming took off 0 bases at V and 6 bases at J, with 17 bases between the two ends. CDR1 is GTSNPN, CDR2 SVGIG, per germline (reference sequence). This TCR came from a human donor with alopecia areata. The V call is TRBV30, the J call TRBJ1-1; D remains unclear. The specimen was CD4+ T cells sorted from blood, collected at week 24, from a patient treated with tofacitinib. CDR3 DNA: TGTGCCTGGAGTGTAAGAATGGGGATCGGCGCTGAAGCTTTCTTT. This encodes CAWSVRMGIGAEAFF.